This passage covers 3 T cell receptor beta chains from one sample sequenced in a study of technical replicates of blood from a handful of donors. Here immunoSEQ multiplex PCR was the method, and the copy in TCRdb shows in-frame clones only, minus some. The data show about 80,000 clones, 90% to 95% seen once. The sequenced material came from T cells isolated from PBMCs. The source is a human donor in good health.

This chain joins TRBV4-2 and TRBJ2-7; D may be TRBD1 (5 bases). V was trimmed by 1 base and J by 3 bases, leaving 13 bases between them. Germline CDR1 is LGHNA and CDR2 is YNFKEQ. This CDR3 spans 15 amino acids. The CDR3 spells CASSQGIGQVYEQYF. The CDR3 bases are TGTGCCAGCAGCCAAGGAATTGGACAAGTCTACGAGCAGTACTTC.

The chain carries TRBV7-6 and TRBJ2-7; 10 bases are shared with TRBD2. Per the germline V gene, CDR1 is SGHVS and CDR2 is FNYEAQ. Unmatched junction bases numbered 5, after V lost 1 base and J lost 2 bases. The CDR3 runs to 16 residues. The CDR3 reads CASSLGAGGPPYEQYF. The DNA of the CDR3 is TGTGCCAGCAGCTTAGGAGCGGGAGGGCCTCCCTACGAGCAGTACTTC. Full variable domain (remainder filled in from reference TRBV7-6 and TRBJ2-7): GAGVSQSPRYKVTKRGQDVALRCDPISGHVSLYWYRQALGQGPEFLTYFNYEAQQDKSGLPNDRFSAERPEGSISTLTIQRTEQRDSAMYRCASSLGAGGPPYEQYFGPGTRLTVT.

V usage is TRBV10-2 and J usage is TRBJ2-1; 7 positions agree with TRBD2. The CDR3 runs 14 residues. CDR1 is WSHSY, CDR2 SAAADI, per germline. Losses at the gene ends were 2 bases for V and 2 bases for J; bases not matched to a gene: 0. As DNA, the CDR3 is TGCGCCAGCAGTGAGCGGGGGGCCTACAATGAGCAGTTCTTC. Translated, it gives CASSERGAYNEQFF.